This T cell receptor beta chain stems from a study of blood T cell repertoires in COVID-19. Across the study: Samples taken during acute and convalescent COVID-19 were collected in the United States, Italy and Spain. Sources were T cells, B-cell-depleted T cells, or PBMCs; the material itself was cDNA or gDNA.

In the authors' methods: Reference gene primer amplification gave nucleated cell count estimates. The data were produced by immunoSEQ multiplex PCR, yet TCRdb's version contains in-frame clones alone and is incomplete. V, J and clone size reflect that table, while D and trimming were determined from the DNA. The data show more than 250,000 clones, approximately 88% seen once. CDR1 is KGHSH, CDR2 LQKENI, per germline. The CDR3 is 16 amino acids. V was pared by 4 bases and J by 4 bases, with 10 bases of the junction left unmatched. Cohorts were determined from participant-reported clinical history. The chain links TRBV18 to TRBJ2-5, with 9 bases fitting TRBD1. The sequenced material came from PBMCs or T cells enriched from blood (not recorded which). This TCR derives from a woman in her forties with acute COVID-19. The CDR3 DNA reads TGTGCCAGCTCACGGTCGGGACAGGGAAGGGGAGAGACCCAGTACTTC. Translated: CASSRSGQGRGETQYF.